The rows below give T cell receptor beta chains drawn from one sample of a study of T cell changes during pregnancy in multiple sclerosis. Here immunoSEQ multiplex PCR was the method, and the copy in TCRdb shows in-frame clones only, minus some. The sample lists roughly 100,000 clones; roughly nine tenths were seen once. This material consisted of peripheral blood, taken before pregnancy. These receptors all stem from a female donor with multiple sclerosis, enrolled in a pregnancy study. Each CDR3 is given with its conserved first and last residue. The D gene is left open where the match is weak.

d_gene,v_gene,j_gene,CDR3nt,CDR3aa
TRBD1,TRBV7-9,TRBJ1-2,TGTGCCAGCAGCTTAGGAGCGGCAGGGGGATATGGCTACACCTTC,CASSLGAAGGYGYTF
.,TRBV2,TRBJ1-5,TGTGCCAGCAGTGGGACAGTTAGCAATCAGCCCCAGCATTTT,CASSGTVSNQPQHF
TRBD1,TRBV28,TRBJ2-7,TGTGCCAGCAGTTTCCGGGGACAGGGCCTCGGCGAGCAGTACTTC,CASSFRGQGLGEQYF
.,TRBV7-9,TRBJ2-7,TGTGCCAGCAGCTCCTCAGGGCAGCGACCCTACGAGCAGTACTTC,CASSSSGQRPYEQYF
TRBD1,TRBV5-1,TRBJ2-7,TGCGCCAGCAGCTTACCCCGGACAGGGAGCTCCTACGAGCAGTACTTC,CASSLPRTGSSYEQYF
.,TRBV6-1,TRBJ2-7,TGTGCCAGCAAGACAGTATCCTACGAGCAGTACTTC,CASKTVSYEQYF
TRBD1,TRBV7-2,TRBJ2-7,TGTGCCAGCAGCCCTATTCACCGGGACAGTTCCTACGAGCAGTACTTC,CASSPIHRDSSYEQYF
TRBD1,TRBV19,TRBJ1-1,TGTGCCAGTAGTACGACAGGGGTCTGGGGCACTGAAGCTTTCTTT,CASSTTGVWGTEAFF
.,TRBV6-1,TRBJ1-1,TGTGCCAGCAGTGGGATGGGGGGCACTGAAGCTTTCTTT,CASSGMGGTEAFF
TRBD2,TRBV14,TRBJ2-3,TGTGCCAGCAGCCAAGTTGCGGGAGGGCCGGCAGATACGCAGTATTTT,CASSQVAGGPADTQYF
.,TRBV5-6,TRBJ1-1,TGTGCCAGCAGCCGAAGGAGAGCCAGCTATAACACTGAAGCTTTCTTT,CASSRRRASYNTEAFF
.,TRBV18,TRBJ1-2,TGTGCTAGCTCATCATGGACAGCAATAGAAGATGGCTACACCTTC,CASSSWTAIEDGYTF
TRBD1,TRBV2,TRBJ2-3,TGTGCCAGCACAATTAGGGACAGATACGCAGTATTT,CASTIRDRYAVF